The source of this T cell receptor beta chain is a study of identifying expanded T cells in peripheral blood (dated by TCRdb to about 2019). Regarding the research as a whole: Technical replicates were generated by sequencing separate aliquots of the same genomic DNA pool, with four replicates compared pairwise. Beyond this particular receptor, the publication reports: In all healthy donors, the variance in clone template counts between samples taken around two weeks apart rose significantly as total template count increased. The binomial model flagged approximately 1.2 differentially abundant clones between technical replicates but 15 to 17 over about 2 weeks and roughly 19 over around four weeks. Both the number of clones called differentially abundant and the false-positive rate were significantly reduced by the beta-binomial model across all healthy-donor time intervals. The authors expected biological variance in healthy repertoires might increase further over much longer intervals such as months to years.

Based on the germline V gene (reference sequence), the CDR1 and CDR2 sequences are LNHDA and SQIVND. Counted from cysteine to phenylalanine, this CDR3 has 15 amino acids. The entry retains the CDR3 DNA only, 45 bases that are in frame from base 1. Clipping removes 9 bases from V and 1 base from J, with 8 as the unmatched junction base count. TCRbeta CDR3 regions were profiled with the immunoSEQ Assay using bias-controlled multiplex PCR amplification of genomic DNA. From the authors' description of their analysis: To quantify the absolute abundance of each unique TCRbeta CDR3 region, the sequences were collapsed and filtered. Two models were used to test differential abundance: a binomial model (Fisher-equivalent) and a beta-binomial model that adds time-dependent variance fitted from healthy donors. Clones with fewer than 5 combined templates were removed, and a clone was called differentially abundant if the clone's Benjamini-Hochberg FDR was below 0.01. Beta-binomial variance was modeled as a function of total template count across the two samples using the form v = (b*log(k)+a)^2. Imported from immuneACCESS, the table was reduced by TCRdb to in-frame sequences with V and J called. These copies leave out some clones; in studies compared against another copy, an unresolved V gene accounts for under half, and the cause of the remainder is not known. The DNA was the basis for D and trimming; V, J and clone size are from that table. The sample table records approximately 100,000 clones; roughly nine tenths of these occur just once. The top ten clones comprise about 15% of the sample.

No immune events, such as infections, were documented for the healthy donors during the collection period. Blood repertoires from healthy donors were used as a training cohort for calibrating time-dependent variance in a beta-binomial model of differential abundance of T-cell clones. The training cohort included 10 or so healthy donors, of whom 3 were female and 7 were male. The donors were between about 29 and 65 years old, with an average age of about 45 years. Obtained from a commercial supplier, whole blood was collected from each healthy donor at three time points set two to three weeks apart. Genomic DNA was extracted from unsorted whole blood for immunosequencing. Comments on this clone: Its binding antigen is unknown. No base-level quality is on record; no much larger clone is a single base apart.

The source material was blood. This chain is built from TRBV19 and TRBJ1-4; 7 bases in between match TRBD1. This TCR came from a person aged 18 to 70 in good health. The CDR3 amino acid sequence is: CASRSSGGTNEKLFF. The DNA is TGTGCCAGCCGGTCCTCAGGGGGAACTAATGAAAAACTGTTTTTT.